A selection of T cell receptor beta chains follows, all from one sample in a study of shared clonotypes between healthy human individuals. Profiled with immunoSEQ multiplex PCR; TCRdb holds only in-frame clones, not every one. Among about 680,000 clones listed, more than 70% were seen once. The sequencing sample was made of memory CD4+ T cells sorted from blood. The receptors were sampled from a woman aged 25 to 39 in good health. The CDR3 runs from the conserved cysteine through the conserved F or W. The D gene is left open where the match is weak. Only some rows state a clone size, as once, few, many or a class for expanded clones.

J: TRBJ1-5; D: NA; size: NA; V: TRBV7-8; DNA: TGTGCCAGCAGCTTAGAACCAGGGAATCAGCCCCAGCATTTT; CDR3: CASSLEPGNQPQHF
J: TRBJ1-1; D: NA; size: few; V: TRBV10-3; DNA: TGTGCCACCCACGGAGGGAACACTGAAGCTTTCTTT; CDR3: CATHGGNTEAFF
J: TRBJ1-2; D: NA; size: NA; V: TRBV27; DNA: TGTGCCAGCAGTAAAGCGGACAGAGCTAACTATGGCTACACCTTC; CDR3: CASSKADRANYGYTF
J: TRBJ2-2; D: TRBD2; size: few; V: TRBV10-2; DNA: TGCGCCAGCAGTGAGTCTAGCGGGAGCGGGGAGCTGTTTTTT; CDR3: CASSESSGSGELFF
J: TRBJ2-5; D: NA; size: NA; V: TRBV19; DNA: TGTGCCAGTAGTATAAGCCAGTACTTC; CDR3: CASSISQYF
J: TRBJ2-7; D: TRBD2; size: NA; V: TRBV30; DNA: TGTGCCTGGAGTAGGACTAGCGGGATGCAGTACTTC; CDR3: CAWSRTSGMQYF
J: TRBJ2-3; D: TRBD1; size: NA; V: TRBV4-1; DNA: TGCGCCAGCAGCCAAGATAGCAGGGGGCTCACAGATACGCAGTATTTT; CDR3: CASSQDSRGLTDTQYF
J: TRBJ1-5; D: NA; size: few; V: TRBV5-1; DNA: TGCGCCAGCAGCATGGGCGGTGATAGCAATCAGCCCCAGCATTTT; CDR3: CASSMGGDSNQPQHF
J: TRBJ2-6; D: NA; size: few; V: TRBV7-2; DNA: TGTGCCAGCAGCCCACGTTCGGCTCTCTCTGGGGCCAACGTCCTGACTTTC; CDR3: CASSPRSALSGANVLTF
J: TRBJ2-6; D: NA; size: NA; V: TRBV19; DNA: TGTGCCAGTAGTAAAGGCTTGAGGGGCACCCCTGGGGCCAACGTCCTGACTTTC; CDR3: CASSKGLRGTPGANVLTF
J: TRBJ1-3; D: TRBD1; size: many; V: TRBV19; DNA: TGTGCCAGTAGTTGGGGGACAGAACGCTCTGGAAACACCATATATTTT; CDR3: CASSWGTERSGNTIYF
J: TRBJ1-2; D: NA; size: NA; V: TRBV4-1; DNA: TGCGCCAGCAGCCAGCCCCGGGACACCTTATATGGCTACACCTTC; CDR3: CASSQPRDTLYGYTF
J: TRBJ2-7; D: TRBD1; size: NA; V: TRBV2; DNA: TGTGCCAGCAGTCGGACAGGGGGGATTCTCGGCGAGCAGTACTTC; CDR3: CASSRTGGILGEQYF
J: TRBJ2-3; D: NA; size: NA; V: TRBV29-1; DNA: TGCAGCGGGACTATCGGGGAACACACAGATACGCAGTATTTT; CDR3: CSGTIGEHTDTQYF
J: TRBJ1-2; D: NA; size: NA; V: TRBV28; DNA: TGTGCCAGCAACCATAACTATGGCTACACCTTC; CDR3: CASNHNYGYTF
J: TRBJ1-2; D: TRBD1; size: once; V: TRBV5-6; DNA: TGTGCCAGCAGCGATAAGGGGCAGGGGGTGGCGTGGTACTATGGCTACACCTTC; CDR3: CASSDKGQGVAWYYGYTF
J: TRBJ1-3; D: NA; size: NA; V: TRBV9; DNA: TGTGCCAGCAGCGTAGCCCGGGGGATCTCTGGAAACACCATATATTTT; CDR3: CASSVARGISGNTIYF
J: TRBJ1-2; D: NA; size: few; V: TRBV15; DNA: TGTGCCACCAGCAGAGATGGGCCCAACCTCTATGGCTACACCTTC; CDR3: CATSRDGPNLYGYTF
J: TRBJ2-1; D: TRBD2; size: once; V: TRBV5-1; DNA: TGCGCCAGCAGCTTGAAAGCGGGAGGTATAAATGAGCAGTTCTTC; CDR3: CASSLKAGGINEQFF
J: TRBJ2-1; D: TRBD2; size: NA; V: TRBV28; DNA: TGTGCCAGCAGCCCGGGGACTAGCTTGTACAATGAGCAGTTCTTC; CDR3: CASSPGTSLYNEQFF
J: TRBJ1-2; D: NA; size: NA; V: TRBV6-1; DNA: TGTGCCAGCAGTGAAGCGCGGGGGGCCGGCTATGGCTACACCTTC; CDR3: CASSEARGAGYGYTF
J: TRBJ1-1; D: NA; size: NA; V: TRBV5-1; DNA: TGCGCCAGCAGCTACTACCTGGGGAACACTGAAGCTTTCTTT; CDR3: CASSYYLGNTEAFF
J: TRBJ2-3; D: TRBD2; size: once; V: TRBV9; DNA: TGTGCCAGCAGCACCTCTAGCGGGAGGAGGACAGATACGCAGTATTTT; CDR3: CASSTSSGRRTDTQYF
J: TRBJ1-5; D: NA; size: few; V: TRBV30; DNA: TGTGCCTGGAGTTCGGGGCAGAATAGCAATCAGCCCCAGCATTTT; CDR3: CAWSSGQNSNQPQHF
J: TRBJ2-1; D: NA; size: NA; V: TRBV2; DNA: TGTGCCAGCAGTGAACTAGTCGGGAATGAGCAGTTCTTC; CDR3: CASSELVGNEQFF
J: TRBJ2-7; D: NA; size: NA; V: TRBV7-9; DNA: TGTGCCAGCAGGCGACTAGTTGGAGGATACGAGCAGTACTTC; CDR3: CASRRLVGGYEQYF
J: TRBJ1-1; D: NA; size: once; V: TRBV19; DNA: TGTGCCAGTAGTATGGGCGCAGGGATGAACACTGAAGCTTTCTTT; CDR3: CASSMGAGMNTEAFF
J: TRBJ2-2; D: TRBD1; size: few; V: TRBV6-1; DNA: TGTGCCAGCGAGCGGACAGGGAACACCGGGGAGCTGTTTTTT; CDR3: CASERTGNTGELFF
J: TRBJ2-7; D: NA; size: NA; V: TRBV7-2; DNA: TGTGCCAGCAGCTACCAAAGAGACTCCTACGAGCAGTACTTC; CDR3: CASSYQRDSYEQYF
J: TRBJ2-1; D: TRBD2; size: NA; V: TRBV18; DNA: TGTGCCAGCTCACCCACTAGCGGGAGCTACAATGAGCAGTTCTTC; CDR3: CASSPTSGSYNEQFF
J: TRBJ2-1; D: TRBD1; size: once; V: TRBV28; DNA: TGTGCCAGCAGAGGGACAGGCTCGCATAACAATGAGCAGTTCTTC; CDR3: CASRGTGSHNNEQFF
J: TRBJ2-5; D: TRBD2; size: NA; V: TRBV2; DNA: TGTGCCAGCAGGCCGGGACTAGCGTTGGAGACCCAGTACTTC; CDR3: CASRPGLALETQYF
J: TRBJ1-2; D: TRBD1; size: NA; V: TRBV30; DNA: TGTGCCTGGAGGGGGACAGCCTCCTATGGCTACACCTTC; CDR3: CAWRGTASYGYTF
J: TRBJ1-3; D: NA; size: NA; V: TRBV28; DNA: TGTGCCAGCAGTACAGGGCCTGGAAACACCATATATTTT; CDR3: CASSTGPGNTIYF
J: TRBJ1-3; D: TRBD1; size: NA; V: TRBV5-4; DNA: TGTGCCAGCAGCATGACAGGGGGCTTGTTATATGGAAACACCATATATTTT; CDR3: CASSMTGGLLYGNTIYF